Following are 25 T cell receptor beta chains from one sample sequenced in a study of read filtering for tumor transcriptome and immune sequencing (dated by TCRdb to about 2020). Reads for this sample came from an Illumina HiSeq 4000. TCR libraries were constructed from roughly 380 ng RNA using the Immunoverse kit, and molecular barcoded adaptors covering alpha/delta and beta/gamma chains were employed. TCRdb itself trimmed the public reads at Q25 with fastp, ran MiXCR and retained productive beta chains. Each entry merges the rows of one CDR3 protein and shows their most common DNA and genes. The sample data list 100,000 to 150,000 distinct CDR3 sequences, and 13% of these were observed just once. About 7.7% of the sample belongs to the ten largest clones. The sequencing input was a population of CD138-negative cells sorted from bone marrow. The sample's cell subset or site label, decoded: bone marrow mononuclear cells depleted of CD138+ plasma/myeloma cells by negative magnetic selection. Every receptor here comes from a donor at least 40 years old with multiple myeloma.

This clonotype was seen at least ten times. The V call is TRBV12-3 or TRBV12-4, the J call TRBJ2-3; 7 nucleotides align to TRBD1. CDR3 length: 15 residues. The ends lost 4 bases at V and 0 bases at J; junction bases unmatched: 4. CDR3 in DNA: TGTGCCAGCAGTTCCCGCAGGGGGAGCACAGATACGCAGTATTTT. Protein: CASSSRRGSTDTQYF.

The chain joins TRBV24-1 to TRBJ1-5, with D possibly TRBD1 on 6 matching bases. Per germline, CDR1 KGHDR and CDR2 SFDVKD. The CDR3 contains 17 residues. Trimming removed 2 bases at V and 4 bases at J, with 17 bases between. The CDR3 DNA follows: TGTGCCACCAGTGATTGCACCGGGACACGGGTAAATCAGCCCCAGCATTTT. Residues: CATSDCTGTRVNQPQHF.

J is TRBJ2-1 and V is TRBV7-9; D not resolved. Germline values: CDR1 SEHNR, CDR2 FQNEAQ (reference sequence). The CDR3 covers 11 residues. The ends were cut back, 5 bases at V and 8 bases at J, with 7 bases in the middle. DNA of the CDR3: TGTGCCAGCAGCCAAAAGTATGAGCAGTTCTTC. Protein sequence: CASSQKYEQFF.

This clonotype was counted many times. This chain uses TRBV28 with TRBJ1-5, with D possibly matching TRBD1 (6 bases). V lost 10 bases and J lost 2, with 12 bases in between. In germline, CDR1 is MDHEN, CDR2 SYDVKM. The CDR3 covers 13 residues. The CDR3 coding sequence is TGTGCCATCCAGGACAGCGGCAATCAGCCCCAGCATTTT. It translates to CAIQDSGNQPQHF.

Ten or more counts support this clonotype. CDR3: CASSQDQTGQETQYF. CDR3 nucleotide sequence: TGTGCCAGCAGCCAAGATCAGACAGGGCAAGAGACCCAGTACTTC. The chain couples TRBV4-2 to TRBJ2-5; 7 bases match TRBD1. CDR3 size: 15 residues. V lost 0 bases to trimming and J lost 2 bases; unmatched junction nucleotides: 3. Germline values: CDR1 LGHNA, CDR2 YNFKEQ.

The table lists this clonotype with many counts. The chain carries TRBV20-1 and TRBJ2-1; TRBD2 might be the D (6 bases). Germline loops: CDR1 DFQATT, CDR2 SNEGSKA (reference sequence). Trimming removed 3 bases at V and 9 bases at J, with 18 bases between. The CDR3 is 14 amino acids. The CDR3 sequence: CSASMMPSDGEQFF. In nucleotides, the CDR3 is TGCAGTGCTAGTATGATGCCTAGCGACGGTGAGCAGTTCTTC.

In this sample, this clonotype turned up many times. The chain employs TRBV6-5 and TRBJ2-7; 9 positions agree with TRBD1. Germline values: CDR1 MNHEY, CDR2 SVGAGI. CDR3 length: 14 residues. V was clipped by 2 bases and J by 4 bases; unmatched bases: 3. The CDR3 sequence is CASSYLGQGYEQYF. The CDR3 DNA sequence: TGTGCCAGCAGTTACCTGGGACAGGGTTACGAGCAGTACTTC.

This clonotype occurred many times. The chain couples TRBV4-1 to TRBJ2-2; D is unresolved. The CDR3 covers 15 residues. Germline V gene sequence: CDR1 MGHRA, CDR2 YSYEKL. V was pared by 1 base and J by 3 bases, with 9 bases between. Here the CDR3 DNA reads TGCGCCAGCAGCCAAGGGGTTGGCTACACCGGGGAGCTGTTTTTT. Protein product: CASSQGVGYTGELFF.

This clonotype occurred many times. This chain connects TRBV19 to TRBJ1-1; TRBD1 might be the D (6 bases). Germline assignment: CDR1 LNHDA and CDR2 SQIVND (reference sequence). This CDR3 has 14 amino acids. Trimming took off 5 bases at V and 2 bases at J, with 12 bases between the two ends. The CDR3: CASSFGTPNTEAFF. DNA for the CDR3: TGTGCCAGTAGTTTCGGGACACCCAACACTGAAGCTTTCTTT. Using reference TRBV19 and TRBJ1-1 for the parts outside the CDR3, the full variable domain is DGGITQSPKYLFRKEGQNVTLSCEQNLNHDAMYWYRQDPGQGLRLIYYSQIVNDFQKGDIAEGYSVSREKKESFPLTVTSAQKNPTAFYLCASSFGTPNTEAFFGQGTRLTVV.

Regarding this clonotype: A read error is possible here, since a much larger clone lies one base away. The J gene is TRBJ1-4, the V gene TRBV11-2; D uncertain. The germline CDR1 and CDR2 sequences are SGHAT and FQNNGV. Deletions cut 8 bases from V and 2 bases from J, with 9 bases between. The length of the CDR3 is 13 residues. The CDR3 nucleotides are TGTGCCAGCGGTTTCGGGACTAATGAAAAACTGTTTTTT. This encodes CASGFGTNEKLFF.

The V and J genes are TRBV19 and TRBJ2-5; TRBD2 matches 12 bases. There are 16 residues in the CDR3. V lost 5 bases and J lost 5; bases outside the gene matches: 9. The germline V gene encodes CDR1 LNHDA and CDR2 SQIVND (reference sequence). The DNA of the CDR3 is TGTGCCAGTAGTGCGCCTAGCGGGAGGGCCCTTGAGACCCAGTACTTC. It yields the protein CASSAPSGRALETQYF.

At least ten counts were recorded for this clonotype. The chain joins TRBV11-2 to TRBJ2-1, with a weak D call TRBD1 (5 bases). V lost 5 bases and J lost 5, with 13 bases in between. The CDR3 extends over 14 amino acids. CDR1 and CDR2 from the germline V gene are SGHAT and FQNNGV. CDR3: CASSLLDRNNEQFF. The CDR3 nucleotides read TGTGCCAGCAGCCTCCTCGACAGAAACAATGAGCAGTTCTTC.

This clonotype was found many times. The V gene is TRBV6-2 or TRBV6-3, the J gene TRBJ1-4; D remains unclear. CDR1 is MNHEY and CDR2 is SVGEGT in the germline V gene. The CDR3 consists of 13 residues. With 5 bases removed from V and 5 bases from J, the gap between germline ends came to 9 bases. CDR3 amino acids: CASSRAANEKLFF. The CDR3 DNA sequence: TGTGCCAGCAGTAGGGCCGCGAATGAAAAACTGTTTTTT.

On this clonotype itself: This may arise from a read error, as a much more abundant clone is one base away. V gene TRBV27 combines with J gene TRBJ2-3; tentatively, D is TRBD2 (5 bases). The CDR3 runs 14 residues. CDR1 and CDR2 from the germline V gene are MNHEY and SMNVEV (reference sequence). The CDR3 nucleotides are TGTGCCGGCAGTTTCCGGACTTGGGCGGATACGCAGTATTTT. Translation gives CAGSFRTWADTQYF.

This clonotype was observed at least ten times. The chain links TRBV11-2 to TRBJ2-1; a weak D match, TRBD2 (5 bases). V shed 5 bases and J shed 9 bases, with 11 bases lying between them. This CDR3 region has 12 residues. The germline CDR1 and CDR2 sequences are SGHAT and FQNNGV. In DNA form, the CDR3 reads TGTGCCAGCAGCCCGGTCGGGGTTGAGCAGTTCTTC. It encodes CASSPVGVEQFF.

With regard to this clonotype: A read error may produce the germline difference seen at one junction end. The chain has TRBV10-2 and TRBJ2-1; the D gene is possibly TRBD2 (6 bases). The CDR3 runs to 16 residues. Germline V lookup: CDR1 WSHSY, CDR2 SAAADI. The CDR3 nucleotides are TGTGCCAGCAGTTACTCGCACGGGGGAACCTACAATGAGCAGTTCTTC. It codes for CASSYSHGGTYNEQFF.

A word on this clonotype: Lacking the conserved final phenylalanine or tryptophan, this CDR3 likely reflects a read error. The chain uses TRBV2 and TRBJ2-1, with 9 bases lining up with TRBD2. The V segment lost 10 bases and the J segment 9 bases; nucleotides outside the gene matches: 7. The CDR3 runs to 12 residues. In germline, CDR1 is SNHLY, CDR2 FYNNEI. In DNA, the CDR3 is TGTGCCACCCGGCTAGCGGGAACTGAGCAGTTCCTC. Amino acids: CATRLAGTEQFL.

The table lists this clonotype with many counts. The J gene is TRBJ2-1, the V gene TRBV24-1; 11 bases map to TRBD2. Germline CDR1 KGHDR, CDR2 SFDVKD. The CDR3 contains 14 residues. After removal of 3 bases from V and 6 bases from J, the junction contained 0 bases not matched to a gene. The CDR3 nucleotides read TGTGCCACCAGTGATACTAGCGGGAGCAATGAGCAGTTCTTC. Translating gives CATSDTSGSNEQFF.

There are many counts of this clonotype. The genes are TRBV24-1 and TRBJ2-1, with no clear D. V lost 0 bases and J lost 5, with 4 bases in between. The CDR3 runs 13 residues. Germline CDR1 KGHDR, CDR2 SFDVKD. The CDR3 sequence is CATSDLRDNEQFF. The CDR3 DNA follows: TGTGCCACCAGTGATTTGCGGGACAATGAGCAGTTCTTC.

This clonotype occurred many times. This rearrangement joins TRBV11-3 to TRBJ2-2; D is unclear. Trimming took off 3 bases at V and 3 bases at J, with 8 bases between the two ends. CDR1 is SGHNT and CDR2 is YENEEA in the germline V gene. The CDR3 extends over 14 amino acids. The CDR3 is CASSFGWDTGELFF. CDR3 coding DNA: TGTGCCAGCAGCTTTGGGTGGGACACCGGGGAGCTGTTTTTT.

There are many counts of this clonotype. The rearrangement links TRBV10-3 to TRBJ2-3; the D gene could be TRBD1 or TRBD2 (5 bases each). This CDR3 is built from 13 residues. Germline assignment: CDR1 ENHRY and CDR2 SYGVKD. The ends were cut back, 3 bases at V and 6 bases at J, with 10 bases in the middle. The CDR3 is CAISEVREDTQYF. For the CDR3, the DNA is TGTGCCATCAGTGAAGTCAGGGAGGATACGCAGTATTTT.

This clonotype was recorded a few times. The junction differs from germline at one of its ends, possibly a read error. In DNA, the CDR3 is TGTGCCAGCAGCTTTGGCGCGGGAGACACCGGGGGGCTGTTTTTT. It codes for CASSFGAGDTGGLFF. The V and J genes are TRBV11-3 and TRBJ2-2, with 7 bases fitting TRBD2. Germline V gene lookup returns CDR1 SGHNT and CDR2 YENEEA. This CDR3 has 15 amino acids.

This clonotype was recorded many times. The V gene is TRBV4-3, the J gene TRBJ2-7; 8 bases fit TRBD1. Trimming removed 1 base from V and 2 bases from J; junction bases left unmatched: 4. The CDR3 runs to 15 residues. Germline values: CDR1 LGHNA, CDR2 YSLEER. This chain's CDR3 is CASSQGTGTPYEQYF. The CDR3 nucleotides are TGCGCCAGCAGCCAAGGGACAGGGACCCCCTACGAGCAGTACTTC.

The sample holds many counts of this clonotype. The gene calls are TRBV3-1 and TRBJ2-2; TRBD1 aligns across 9 bases. V lost 1 base to trimming and J lost 6 bases; unmatched junction nucleotides: 3. CDR1 is LGHDT and CDR2 is YNNKEL in the germline V gene (reference sequence). CDR3 length: 15 residues. The CDR3 nucleotides read TGTGCCAGCAGCCAAGGGACAGGGGTCGCCGGGGAGCTGTTTTTT. Translation: CASSQGTGVAGELFF.

This clonotype appeared many times. The chain links TRBV11-2 to TRBJ1-2; D unclear. The CDR3 runs to 13 residues. V gave up 5 bases and J gave up 4 bases, with 11 bases separating them. Looked up from germline, CDR1 is SGHAT and CDR2 is FQNNGV. The DNA for the CDR3 is TGTGCCAGCAGCCCGGGCCGGATCTATGGCTACACCTTC. This gives the protein CASSPGRIYGYTF.